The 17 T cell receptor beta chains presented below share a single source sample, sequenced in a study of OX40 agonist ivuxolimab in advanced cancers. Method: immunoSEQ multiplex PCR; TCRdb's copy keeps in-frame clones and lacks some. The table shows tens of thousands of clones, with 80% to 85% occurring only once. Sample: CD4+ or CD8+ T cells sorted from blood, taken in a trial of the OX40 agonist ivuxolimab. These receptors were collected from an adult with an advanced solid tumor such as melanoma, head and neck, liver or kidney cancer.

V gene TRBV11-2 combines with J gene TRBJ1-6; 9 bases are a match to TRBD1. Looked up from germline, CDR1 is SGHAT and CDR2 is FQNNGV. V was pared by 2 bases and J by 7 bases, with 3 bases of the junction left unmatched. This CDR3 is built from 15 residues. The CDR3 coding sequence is TGTGCCAGCAGCTTACTGGGACAGGGAAATTCACCCCTCCACTTT. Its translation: CASSLLGQGNSPLHF.

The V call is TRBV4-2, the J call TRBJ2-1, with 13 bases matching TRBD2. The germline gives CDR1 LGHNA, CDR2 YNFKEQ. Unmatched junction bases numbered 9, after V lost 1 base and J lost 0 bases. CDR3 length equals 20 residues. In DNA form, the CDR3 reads TGTGCCAGCAGCCAAGTGGCGGGACTAGCGGGAATTTCCTCCTACAATGAGCAGTTCTTC. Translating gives CASSQVAGLAGISSYNEQFF.

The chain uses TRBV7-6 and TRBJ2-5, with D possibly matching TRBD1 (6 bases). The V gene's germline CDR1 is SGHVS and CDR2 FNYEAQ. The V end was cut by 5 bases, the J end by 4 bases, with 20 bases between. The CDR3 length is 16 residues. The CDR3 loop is CASSPHTTGLGETQYF. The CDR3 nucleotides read TGTGCCAGCAGCCCACATACGACAGGATTGGGAGAGACCCAGTACTTC.

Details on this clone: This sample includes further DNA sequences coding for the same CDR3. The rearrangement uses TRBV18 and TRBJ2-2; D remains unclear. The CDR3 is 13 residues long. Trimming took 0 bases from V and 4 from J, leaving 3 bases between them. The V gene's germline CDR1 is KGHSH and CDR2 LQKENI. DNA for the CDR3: TGTGCCAGCTCACCACCGAGCACCGGGGAGCTGTTTTTT. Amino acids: CASSPPSTGELFF.

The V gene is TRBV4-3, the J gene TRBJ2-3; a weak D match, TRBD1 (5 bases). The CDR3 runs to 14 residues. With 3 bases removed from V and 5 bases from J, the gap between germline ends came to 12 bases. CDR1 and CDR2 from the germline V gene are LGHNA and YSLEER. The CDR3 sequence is CASSHYGQLDTQYF. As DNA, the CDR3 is TGCGCCAGCAGCCATTACGGACAATTAGATACGCAGTATTTT.

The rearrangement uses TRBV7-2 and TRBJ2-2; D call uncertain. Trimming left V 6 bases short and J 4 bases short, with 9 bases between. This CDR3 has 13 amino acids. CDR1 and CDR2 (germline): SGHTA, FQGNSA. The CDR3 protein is CASSSDLTGELFF. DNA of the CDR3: TGTGCCAGCAGTTCGGACCTCACCGGGGAGCTGTTTTTT.

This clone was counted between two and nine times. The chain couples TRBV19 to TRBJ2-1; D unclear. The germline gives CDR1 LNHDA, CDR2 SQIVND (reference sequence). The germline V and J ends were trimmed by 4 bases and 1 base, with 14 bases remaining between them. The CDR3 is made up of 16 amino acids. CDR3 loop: CASSKWSASSYNEQFF. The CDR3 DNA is TGTGCCAGTAGTAAGTGGTCGGCTAGTTCCTACAATGAGCAGTTCTTC.

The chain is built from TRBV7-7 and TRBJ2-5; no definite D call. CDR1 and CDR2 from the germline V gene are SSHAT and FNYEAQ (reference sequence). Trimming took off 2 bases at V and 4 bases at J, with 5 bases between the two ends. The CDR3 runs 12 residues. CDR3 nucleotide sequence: TGTGCCAGCAGCTTAAACGGAGAGACCCAGTACTTC. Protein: CASSLNGETQYF.

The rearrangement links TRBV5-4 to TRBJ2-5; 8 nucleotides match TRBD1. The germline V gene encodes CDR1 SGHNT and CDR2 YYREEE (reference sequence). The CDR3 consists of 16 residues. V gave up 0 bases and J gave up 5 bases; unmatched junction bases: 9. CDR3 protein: CASSLGSGGQWETQYF. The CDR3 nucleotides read TGTGCCAGCAGCTTGGGGTCAGGGGGCCAATGGGAGACCCAGTACTTC.

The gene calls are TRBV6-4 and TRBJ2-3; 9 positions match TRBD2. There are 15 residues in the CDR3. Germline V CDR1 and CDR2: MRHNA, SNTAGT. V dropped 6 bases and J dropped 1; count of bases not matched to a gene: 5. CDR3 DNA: TGTGCCAGCAGAAATAGCGGGGGTGGCACAGATACGCAGTATTTT. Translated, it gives CASRNSGGGTDTQYF.

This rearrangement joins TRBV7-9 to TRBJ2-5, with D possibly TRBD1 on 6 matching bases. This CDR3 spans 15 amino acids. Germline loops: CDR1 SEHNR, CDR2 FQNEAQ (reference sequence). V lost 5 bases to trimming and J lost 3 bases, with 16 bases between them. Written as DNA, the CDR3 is TGTGCCAGCAGCCGGGACAATAACTTTAAAGAGACCCAGTACTTC. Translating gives CASSRDNNFKETQYF.

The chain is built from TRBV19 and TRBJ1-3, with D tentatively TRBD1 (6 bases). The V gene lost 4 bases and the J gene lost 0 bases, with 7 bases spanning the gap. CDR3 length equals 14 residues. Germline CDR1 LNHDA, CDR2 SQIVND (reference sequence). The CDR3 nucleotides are TGTGCCAGTAGTACAGGGGACTCTGGAAACACCATATATTTT. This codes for CASSTGDSGNTIYF.

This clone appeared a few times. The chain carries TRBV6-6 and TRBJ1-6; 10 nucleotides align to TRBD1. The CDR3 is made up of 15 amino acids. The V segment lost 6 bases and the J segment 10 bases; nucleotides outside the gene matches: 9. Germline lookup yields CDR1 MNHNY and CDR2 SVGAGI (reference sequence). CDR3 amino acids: CASSLTGTGESPLHF. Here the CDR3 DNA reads TGTGCCAGCAGCCTAACCGGGACAGGGGAGTCACCCCTCCACTTT.

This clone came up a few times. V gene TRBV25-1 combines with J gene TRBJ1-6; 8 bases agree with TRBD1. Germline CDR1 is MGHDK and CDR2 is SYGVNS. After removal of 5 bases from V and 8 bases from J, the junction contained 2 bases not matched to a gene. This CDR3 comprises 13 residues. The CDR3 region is CASSQGADSPLHF. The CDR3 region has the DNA TGTGCCAGCAGTCAGGGGGCTGATTCACCCCTCCACTTT.

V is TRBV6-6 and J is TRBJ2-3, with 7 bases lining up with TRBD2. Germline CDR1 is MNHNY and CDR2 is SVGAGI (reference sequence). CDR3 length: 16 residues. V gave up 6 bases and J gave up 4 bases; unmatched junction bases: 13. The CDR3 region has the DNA TGTGCCAGCAGCGCCCAGGGCGGGAGTTTCGCAGATACGCAGTATTTT. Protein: CASSAQGGSFADTQYF.

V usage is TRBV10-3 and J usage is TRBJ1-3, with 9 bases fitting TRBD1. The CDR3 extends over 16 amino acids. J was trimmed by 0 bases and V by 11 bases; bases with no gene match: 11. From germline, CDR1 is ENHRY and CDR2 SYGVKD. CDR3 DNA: TGTGCCGTACAGGGGGCAACGGCCGACTCTGGAAACACCATATATTTT. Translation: CAVQGATADSGNTIYF.

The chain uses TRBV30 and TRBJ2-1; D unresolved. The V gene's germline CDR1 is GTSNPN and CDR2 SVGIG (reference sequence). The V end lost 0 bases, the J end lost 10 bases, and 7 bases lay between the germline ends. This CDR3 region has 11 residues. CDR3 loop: CAWSVLGEQFF. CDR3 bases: TGTGCCTGGAGTGTCTTGGGGGAGCAGTTCTTC. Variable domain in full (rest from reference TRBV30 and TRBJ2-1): SQTIHQWPATLVQPVGSPLSLECTVEGTSNPNLYWYRQAAGRGLQLLFYSVGIGQISSEVPQNLSASRPQDRQFILSSKKLLLSDSGFYLCAWSVLGEQFFGPGTRLTVL.